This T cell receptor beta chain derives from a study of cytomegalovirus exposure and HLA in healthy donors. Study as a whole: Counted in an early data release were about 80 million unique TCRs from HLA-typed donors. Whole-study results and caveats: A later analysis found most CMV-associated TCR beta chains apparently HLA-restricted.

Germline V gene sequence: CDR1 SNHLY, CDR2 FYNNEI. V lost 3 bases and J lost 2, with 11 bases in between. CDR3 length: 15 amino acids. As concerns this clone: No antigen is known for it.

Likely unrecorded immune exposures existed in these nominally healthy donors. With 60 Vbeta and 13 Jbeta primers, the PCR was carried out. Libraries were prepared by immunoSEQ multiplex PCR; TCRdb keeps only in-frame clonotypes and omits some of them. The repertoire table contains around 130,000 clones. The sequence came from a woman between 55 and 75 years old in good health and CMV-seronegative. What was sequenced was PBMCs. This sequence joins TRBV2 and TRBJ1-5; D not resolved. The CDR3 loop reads CASSDGFGGNQPQHF. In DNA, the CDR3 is TGTGCCAGCAGTGACGGGTTTGGTGGCAATCAGCCCCAGCATTTT.